This is a list of T cell receptor beta chains from one sample in a study of CD8 T cells in Susac syndrome. TCRdb re-called the immunoSEQ multiplex PCR reads with MiXCR, one entry per CDR3 protein. The table records fewer than 200,000 distinct CDR3 sequences, about 95% of them present only once. The sample comprised CD8+ T cells from PBMCs. The receptors shown here come from a human donor with multiple sclerosis. CDR3s include the opening cysteine and the closing phenylalanine or tryptophan. The D gene is left open where the match is weak. The size of a clone is reported for some rows only, either as once, few or many, or as a class for expanded clones.

clone_size cdr3_length j_call d_call v_call cdr3_nt cdr3_aa
few 15 TRBJ2-5 NA TRBV7-2 TGTGCCAGCAGCTTACTTGGCTCACCCAAAGAGACCCAGTACTTC CASSLLGSPKETQYF
NA 13 TRBJ2-7 NA TRBV20-1 TGCAGTGCAAAGGGGGTACAATCCTACGAGCAGTACTTC CSAKGVQSYEQYF
NA 15 TRBJ2-5 TRBD2 TRBV15 TGTGCCACCAGCAGACCAGCGGGAGGGCAAGAGACCCAGTACTTC CATSRPAGGQETQYF
NA 13 TRBJ1-1 NA TRBV19 TGTGCCAGTAGCCCTACAAGGGGCGGTGAAGCTTTCTTT CASSPTRGGEAFF
NA 18 TRBJ2-3 TRBD2 TRBV6-2/TRBV6-3 TGTGCCAGCAGTGCGGTGGGGACTAGCTGGTTCGGCACAGATACGCAGTATTTT CASSAVGTSWFGTDTQYF
NA 18 TRBJ2-3 TRBD2 TRBV12-3/TRBV12-4 TGTGCCAGCAGTCCCCTAGGGGGACTAGCGGGGGGCACAGATACGCAGTATTTT CASSPLGGLAGGTDTQYF
NA 14 TRBJ1-5 NA TRBV15 TGTGCCACCAGTCGGACGGACGGCAATCAGCCCCAGCATTTT CATSRTDGNQPQHF
NA 15 TRBJ2-1 TRBD2 TRBV9 TGTGCCAGCAGCGGAGTGAGCGGGAGTGGCAATGAGCAGTTCTTC CASSGVSGSGNEQFF
NA 14 TRBJ2-7 TRBD1 TRBV7-9 TGTGCCAGCAGCCACGGGACAGCATCCTACGAGCAGTACTTC CASSHGTASYEQYF
NA 14 TRBJ1-1 NA TRBV12-5 TGTGCTAGTGGTTTCAGGGGAGGGAACACTGAAGCTTTCTTT CASGFRGGNTEAFF
NA 13 TRBJ2-7 NA TRBV10-3 TGTGCCATCAAGGGACTGAAGCCCTACGAGCAGTACTTC CAIKGLKPYEQYF
NA 16 TRBJ2-1 NA TRBV3-1 TGTGCCAGCAGCCAAGATTTCCGGGAGTTCTACAATGAGCAGTTCTTC CASSQDFREFYNEQFF
once 17 TRBJ2-5 TRBD2 TRBV4-2 TGTGCCAGCAGCCAAGGGGTGGGGCGGGGGGGCGGAGAGACCCAGTACTTC CASSQGVGRGGGETQYF
NA 15 TRBJ2-1 TRBD1 TRBV7-9 TGTGCCAGCAGCACCCGCTCCGGGACAGGGAGTGAGCAGTTCTTC CASSTRSGTGSEQFF
NA 16 TRBJ2-5 TRBD1 TRBV28 TGTGCCAGCAGAGAGCCAGGGGGCCCACTACAAGAGACCCAGTACTTC CASREPGGPLQETQYF
NA 15 TRBJ1-2 NA TRBV29-1 TGCAGCGTTGAAATCCCAAGGGGGTCTCACTATGGCTACACCTTC CSVEIPRGSHYGYTF